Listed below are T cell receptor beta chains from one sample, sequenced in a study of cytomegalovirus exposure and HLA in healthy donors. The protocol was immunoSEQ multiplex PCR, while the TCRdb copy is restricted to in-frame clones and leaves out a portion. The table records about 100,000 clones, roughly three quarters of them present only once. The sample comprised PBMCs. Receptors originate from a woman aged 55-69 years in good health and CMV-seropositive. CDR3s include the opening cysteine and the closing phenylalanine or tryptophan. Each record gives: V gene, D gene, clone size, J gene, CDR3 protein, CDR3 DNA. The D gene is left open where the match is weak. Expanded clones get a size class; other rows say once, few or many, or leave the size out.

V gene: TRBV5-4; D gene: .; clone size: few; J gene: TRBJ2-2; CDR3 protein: CASSLVPPGELFF; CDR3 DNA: TGTGCCAGCAGCTTGGTCCCTCCCGGGGAGCTGTTTTTT
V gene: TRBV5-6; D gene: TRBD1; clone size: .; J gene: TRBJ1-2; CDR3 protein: CASSYQTGGAGGYTF; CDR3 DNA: TGTGCCAGCAGCTATCAAACAGGGGGCGCAGGAGGCTACACCTTC
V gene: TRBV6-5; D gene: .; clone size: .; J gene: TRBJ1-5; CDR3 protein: CASRIERNSNQPQHF; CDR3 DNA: TGTGCCAGCAGGATTGAGAGAAATAGCAATCAGCCCCAGCATTTT
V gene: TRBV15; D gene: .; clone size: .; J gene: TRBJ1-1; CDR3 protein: CATSRDSGWTEAFF; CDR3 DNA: TGTGCCACCAGCAGAGATTCGGGTTGGACTGAAGCTTTCTTT
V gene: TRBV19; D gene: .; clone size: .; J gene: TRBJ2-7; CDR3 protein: CASSDVEGAITYEQYF; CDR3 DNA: TGTGCCAGTAGTGACGTGGAGGGGGCAATCACCTACGAGCAGTACTTC
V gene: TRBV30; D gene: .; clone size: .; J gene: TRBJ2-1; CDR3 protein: CAWSVLTYYNEQFF; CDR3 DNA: TGTGCCTGGAGTGTACTTACCTACTACAATGAGCAGTTCTTC
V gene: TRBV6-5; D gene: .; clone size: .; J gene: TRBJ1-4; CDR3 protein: CASSVGPGALEKLFF; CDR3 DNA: TGTGCCAGCAGTGTGGGCCCAGGGGCGCTTGAAAAACTGTTTTTT
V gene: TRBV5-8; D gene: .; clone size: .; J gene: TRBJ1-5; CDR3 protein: CASSLLQPQHF; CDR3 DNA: TGTGCCAGCAGCTTACTTCAGCCCCAGCATTTT
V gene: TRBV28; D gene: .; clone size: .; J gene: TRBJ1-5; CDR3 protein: CASSLGEPQHF; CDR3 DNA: TGTGCCAGCAGTTTAGGAGAGCCCCAGCATTTT
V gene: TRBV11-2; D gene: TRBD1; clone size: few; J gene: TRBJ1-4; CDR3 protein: CASSERTGPTNEKLFF; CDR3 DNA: TGTGCCAGCAGCGAAAGGACAGGCCCAACTAATGAAAAACTGTTTTTT
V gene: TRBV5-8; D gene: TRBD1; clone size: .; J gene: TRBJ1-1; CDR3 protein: CASSLRGGDVNTEAFF; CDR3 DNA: TGTGCCAGCAGCTTGAGAGGGGGCGACGTGAACACTGAAGCTTTCTTT
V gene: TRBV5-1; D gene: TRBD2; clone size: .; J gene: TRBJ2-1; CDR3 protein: CASSSGTSGFEQFF; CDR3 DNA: TGCGCCAGCAGCTCCGGGACTAGCGGGTTTGAGCAGTTCTTC
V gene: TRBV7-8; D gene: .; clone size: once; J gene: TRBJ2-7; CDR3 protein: CASSLETSGGPYEQYF; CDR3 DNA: TGTGCCAGCAGCTTAGAGACGAGCGGAGGGCCCTACGAGCAGTACTTC
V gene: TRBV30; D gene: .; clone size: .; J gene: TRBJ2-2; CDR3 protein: CAWSPGSGELFF; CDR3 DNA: TGTGCCTGGAGCCCAGGGTCCGGGGAGCTGTTTTTT
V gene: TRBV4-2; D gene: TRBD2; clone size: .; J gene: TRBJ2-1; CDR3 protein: CASNSGEYNEQFF; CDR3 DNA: TGTGCCAGCAACAGCGGGGAATACAATGAGCAGTTCTTC